A single sample gave rise to the 21 T cell receptor beta chains below, sequenced in a study of tumor-infiltrating lymphocytes in primary liver carcinoma. TCR beta cDNA was made from around 520 ng total RNA with a constant-region primer. Generation of the TCR beta libraries relied on three nested multiplex PCR rounds using slightly modified ARM-PCR. Running 9 to 11 cycles apiece, the first two PCR rounds relied on TRBV1-TRBV30 forward primers together with a C-beta reverse primer. TCRdb ran MiXCR on the multiplex PCR reads and lists one entry per CDR3 protein. The repertoire holds 100,000 or so distinct CDR3 sequences, with 80% to 85% as singletons. It was from approximately 20-30 mg of unsorted bulk tissue that RNA and DNA were co-extracted. The sample consisted of liver tumor tissue from sampling region 3. Stated subset: tumor region T3, left-lateral pole. The receptors derive from a man aged 35-49 years with primary liver carcinoma and hepatitis B virus infection.

Turning to this clonotype: The junction and the germline gene differ at one end; a read error may be behind it. This chain joins TRBV29-1 and TRBJ2-5; 9 bases fit TRBD2. Germline CDR1 and CDR2: SQVTM and ANQGSEA. The CDR3 has 13 residues. CDR3 in amino acids: CNGRSGRGETQYF. The DNA of the CDR3 is TGCAACGGCCGTAGCGGGAGAGGGGAGACCCAGTACTTT. The full variable domain, with the rest looked up from reference TRBV29-1 and TRBJ2-5, is SAVISQKPSRDICQRGTSLTIQCQVDSQVTMMFWYRQQPGQSLTLIATANQGSEATYESGFVIDKFPISRPNLTFSTLTVSNMSPEDSSIYLCNGRSGRGETQYFGPGTRLLVL.

The CDR3 DNA is TGTGCCAGCACCATAGCGGTGGGACTGGAGCAGTACTTC. As protein: CASTIAVGLEQYF. The chain combines TRBV6-5 with TRBJ2-7; TRBD2 is a possible D gene (6 bases). Trimming took 7 bases from V and 7 from J, leaving 17 bases between them. CDR3 length equals 13 residues. Looked up from germline, CDR1 is MNHEY and CDR2 is SVGAGI.

This clonotype was detected once. A junction end diverges from the germline sequence, so it may reflect a read error. The rearrangement joins TRBV11-2 to TRBJ2-7; the match to TRBD2 covers 11 bases. CDR3 length: 18 amino acids. CDR1 SGHAT and CDR2 FQNNGV come from the germline V gene. CDR3 loop: CASRLGSGRARFAYEQYF. CDR3 in DNA: TGTGCCAGCAGATTAGGTAGCGGGAGGGCCCGTTTCGCCTACGAACAATACTTC.

Remarks on this clonotype: Mismatch with germline at one junction end may stem from a read error. CDR3 sequence reads: CTSSSSRDPSYEQYF. The CDR3 DNA follows: TGTACCAGCAGCTCATCCCGGGACCCATCCTACGAGCAGTACTTC. This sequence joins TRBV11-1 and TRBJ2-7, with D perhaps being TRBD1 or TRBD2 (5 bases each). The CDR3 extends over 15 amino acids. CDR1 is SGHAT and CDR2 is FQDESV in the germline V gene (reference sequence).

This clonotype was detected only once. V usage is TRBV2 and J usage is TRBJ1-1; D gene uncertain. This CDR3 has 14 residues. Per germline, CDR1 SNHLY and CDR2 FYNNEI. CDR3 region: CASGAGSRWAEAFF. DNA of the CDR3: TGTGCTAGCGGTGCTGGCAGTAGGTGGGCTGAAGCTTTCTTT.

The V call is TRBV29-1, the J call TRBJ1-1; TRBD1 matches 8 bases. The germline gives CDR1 SQVTM, CDR2 ANQGSEA. The CDR3 totals 15 residues. CDR3 coding DNA: TGCGACGCTGGACAGGGCTGGGGGATGAACACTGAAGCTTTCTTT. Residues: CDAGQGWGMNTEAFF.

This clonotype is termed medium-sized. The chain recombines TRBV29-1 with TRBJ1-2, with TRBD1 as a possible D gene (5 bases). Trimming left V 6 bases short and J 4 bases short, with 12 bases between. CDR3 length equals 12 residues. Germline V lookup: CDR1 SQVTM, CDR2 ANQGSEA. This CDR3 reads CSVGDDPYGYTF. CDR3 in DNA: TGCAGCGTGGGGGACGATCCCTATGGCTACACCTTC. Filled out from reference TRBV29-1 and TRBJ1-2, the complete variable domain reads SAVISQKPSRDICQRGTSLTIQCQVDSQVTMMFWYRQQPGQSLTLIATANQGSEATYESGFVIDKFPISRPNLTFSTLTVSNMSPEDSSIYLCSVGDDPYGYTFGSGTRLTVV.

As concerns this clonotype: An end of the junction does not agree with germline; a read error may underlie this. V usage is TRBV6-6 and J usage is TRBJ2-2; a possible D gene is TRBD1 (5 bases). The CDR3 is 18 residues long. Germline V gene data show CDR1 as MNHNY and CDR2 as SVGAGI (reference sequence). CDR3 amino acids: CASSYPLRQGDATGELFF. CDR3 nucleotide sequence: TGTGCCAGTAGTTACCCCCTGCGCCAAGGGGATGCCACTGGGGAGCTGTTTTTT.

This clonotype was counted between two and nine times. A much larger clone is a single base away; this may be a read error. The genes are TRBV5-1 and TRBJ2-5; D possibly matches TRBD1 or TRBD2 (5 bases each). V dropped 4 bases and J dropped 2 bases, with 15 bases sitting between them. Germline V lookup: CDR1 SGHRS, CDR2 YFSETQ. The CDR3 is 15 residues long. In DNA form, the CDR3 reads TGCGCCAGCAGCCAACCGGGACCACTACAAGAGACCCAGTACTTC. Residues: CASSQPGPLQETQYF.

As to this clonotype: A junction end diverges from the germline sequence, so it may reflect a read error. J is TRBJ1-5 and V is TRBV11-3; a weak D match, TRBD1 (5 bases). The V gene's germline CDR1 is SGHNT and CDR2 YENEEA. This CDR3 region has 15 residues. This CDR3 reads CASSLDMGVPQPQHF. The CDR3 bases are TGTGCCAGTAGCTTAGATATGGGGGTGCCTCAGCCCCAGCATTTT.

This chain links TRBV6-5 with TRBJ1-1; D may be TRBD1 (6 bases). V lost 0 bases and J 5 bases, leaving 13 bases between the germline ends. The CDR3 runs 15 residues. CDR1 and CDR2 (germline): MNHEY, SVGAGI. The CDR3 sequence: CASSYSIGGGTEAFF. In DNA form, the CDR3 reads TGTGCCAGCAGTTACTCGATCGGGGGCGGAACTGAAGCTTTCTTT.

This clonotype was picked up one time. In this CDR3 the conserved last residue, phenylalanine or tryptophan, is missing, so a read error is likely. This sequence joins TRBV4-2 and TRBJ1-2; maybe TRBD1 (5 bases). The CDR3 length is 15 residues. With 1 base removed from V and 1 base from J, the gap between germline ends came to 10 bases. Germline CDR1 reads LGHNA; CDR2 reads YNFKEQ. CDR3 protein: CASSQGTGSNYGYTI. CDR3 coding DNA: TGTGCCAGCAGCCAAGGAACAGGAAGTAACTATGGCTACACCATC.

A few counts support this clonotype. A single base separates this from a much larger clone, so it may be a read error. V gene TRBV10-3 combines with J gene TRBJ2-3; maybe TRBD1 (6 bases). The germline gives CDR1 ENHRY, CDR2 SYGVKD. The CDR3 sequence is 17 residues long. The CDR3 here is CAVSEGVVRGSADTQYF. The CDR3 DNA reads as TGTGCCGTCAGTGAGGGGGTGGTTCGAGGGAGTGCAGATACGCAGTATTTT.

This clonotype was found many times. The chain's CDR3 is CAWSKVLAGDNEQFF. The CDR3 nucleotides are TGTGCCTGGAGTAAAGTCCTAGCGGGTGACAATGAGCAGTTCTTC. V usage is TRBV30 and J usage is TRBJ2-1, with 8 positions matching TRBD2. In germline, CDR1 is GTSNPN, CDR2 SVGIG (reference sequence). This CDR3 contains 15 residues. Trimming removed 2 bases from V and 5 bases from J; junction bases left unmatched: 8.

As to this clonotype: Compared with germline, one end of the junction differs, possibly owing to a read error. DNA for the CDR3: TGTGCCAGCAACTTTCCCGGGACTAGCGCAACCAAAAACACTCAGTGCTTC. Translation gives CASNFPGTSATKNTQCF. This chain uses TRBV11-1 with TRBJ2-4; 10 bases fit TRBD2. This CDR3 is built from 17 residues. The germline V gene encodes CDR1 SGHAT and CDR2 FQDESV (reference sequence).

A remark on this clonotype: Its ends do not fully match the called genes, so a read error is possible. The chain joins TRBV4-3 to TRBJ1-6; TRBD1 is a possible D gene (5 bases). The CDR3 contains 15 residues. Per the germline V gene, CDR1 is LGHNA and CDR2 is YSLEER. This CDR3 reads CVSSSGGWANSPFHF. CDR3 sequence (DNA): TGCGTCAGCAGCAGTGGGGGTTGGGCGAATTCACCCTTCCACTTT.

The chain has TRBV7-3 and TRBJ2-2, with D possibly TRBD2 on 6 matching bases. Germline V gene lookup returns CDR1 SGHTA and CDR2 FQGTGA. This CDR3 comprises 19 residues. Trimming shortened V by 1 base and J by 1 base, and 19 bases separated the two germline ends. This CDR3 reads CASSLKGPPAAGNTGELFF. For the CDR3, the DNA is TGTGCCAGCAGCTTAAAAGGCCCCCCGGCAGCGGGGAACACCGGGGAGCTGTTTTTT.

Comments on this clonotype: A read error is likely, as this CDR3 ends without the conserved phenylalanine or tryptophan. The V and J genes are TRBV5-6 and TRBJ2-2; D unresolved. CDR3 length: 13 residues. The germline gives CDR1 SGHDT, CDR2 YYEEEE. The CDR3, as DNA: TGTGCCAGGAGCTTCGCGAACACCGGGGAGCTGTTTCTT. Its translation is CARSFANTGELFL.

The chain couples TRBV6-2 or TRBV6-3 to TRBJ2-1; 9 bases match TRBD2. Looked up from germline, CDR1 is MNHEY and CDR2 is SVGEGT. V shed 11 bases and J 7 bases; nucleotides not matched to a gene: 9. The CDR3 contains 13 residues. The CDR3 sequence: CAGKASGMNEQFF. For the CDR3, the DNA is TGTGCCGGCAAAGCTAGCGGGATGAATGAGCAGTTCTTC.

About this clonotype itself: This may be a read error: a much more frequent sequence differs by one nucleotide. The chain joins TRBV7-9 to TRBJ2-6, with a possible D match to TRBD1 (6 bases). The CDR3 consists of 18 residues. V lost 5 bases and J lost 1, with 18 bases in between. Germline V gene lookup returns CDR1 SEHNR and CDR2 FQNEAQ (reference sequence). The CDR3 nucleotides are TGTGCCAGCAGCGTGATTGGGCAGGGGTTTTCTGGGGCCAACGTCCTGACTTTC. Translation gives CASSVIGQGFSGANVLTF.

A word on this clonotype: Lacking the conserved final phenylalanine or tryptophan, this CDR3 likely reflects a read error. V and J are TRBV6-1 and TRBJ2-2; 10 nucleotides line up with TRBD1. The CDR3 extends over 17 amino acids. The junction had 10 bases not matched to a gene; V was cut back by 7 bases and J by 2 bases. CDR1 MNHNS and CDR2 SASEGT come from the germline V gene. Here the CDR3 reads CASTLTGGAPNTGELFL. The CDR3 DNA reads TGTGCCAGCACTTTGACAGGGGGCGCGCCAAACACCGGGGAGCTGTTTCTT.